This TCR beta chain was captured in a study of vaccination and CD4 T cells after COVID-19. Turning to the study itself: Overlapping spike peptides of SARS-CoV-2, HCoV-NL63, HCoV-OC43 and HCoV-229E stimulated the cells. Control cultures used a CEFX viral epitope pool, an HIV-1 Nef peptide pool, or no peptide.

Germline V gene data show CDR1 as SGHNT and CDR2 as YYREEE (reference sequence). The CDR3 loop spans 16 amino acids. Trimming cost V 3 bases and J 0 bases; bases outside gene matches: 5. Sequencing of the DNA from cultured CD4+ T cells was carried out with the Oncomine TCR Beta short-read assay. Scientists extracted genomic DNA from CD4+ T cells grown in culture. Each CDR3 protein is one row after TCRdb ran MiXCR on the PCR reads. The top ten hold 7.5% of the sample, which has under 25,000 distinct CDR3 sequences, about three fifths seen once. In this sample, this clonotype turned up a few times. Its matching antigen is unknown. Regarding treatment: 10-day PBMC culture with coronavirus spike peptide pools or control peptides (ViraFEST assay).

The chain couples TRBV5-4 to TRBJ2-1; 8 positions agree with TRBD2. The receptor was isolated from a human donor who had recovered from COVID-19. Sequencing was performed on CD4+ T cells from blood, cultured in vitro. The CDR3 reads CASSSPSGGSYNEQFF. CDR3 nucleotide sequence: TGTGCCAGCAGCTCCCCAAGCGGGGGCTCCTACAATGAGCAGTTCTTC.